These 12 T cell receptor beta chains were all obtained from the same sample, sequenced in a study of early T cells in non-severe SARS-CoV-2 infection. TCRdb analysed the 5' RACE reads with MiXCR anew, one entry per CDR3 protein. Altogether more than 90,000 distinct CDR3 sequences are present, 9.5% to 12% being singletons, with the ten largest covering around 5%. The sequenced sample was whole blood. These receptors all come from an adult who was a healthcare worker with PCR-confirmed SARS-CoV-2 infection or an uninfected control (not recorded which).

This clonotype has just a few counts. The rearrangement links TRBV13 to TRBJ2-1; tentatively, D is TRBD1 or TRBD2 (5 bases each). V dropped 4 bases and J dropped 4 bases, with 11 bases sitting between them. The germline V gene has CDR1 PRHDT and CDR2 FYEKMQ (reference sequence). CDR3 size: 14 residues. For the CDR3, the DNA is TGTGCCAGCAGCTACTACGGGGCGTACAATGAGCAGTTCTTC. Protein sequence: CASSYYGAYNEQFF.

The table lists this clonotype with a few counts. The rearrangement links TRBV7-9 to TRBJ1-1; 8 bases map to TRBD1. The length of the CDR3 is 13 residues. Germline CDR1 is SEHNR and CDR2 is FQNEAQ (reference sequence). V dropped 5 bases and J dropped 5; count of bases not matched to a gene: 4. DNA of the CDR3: TGTGCCAGCAGCGTCACAGGGGGTACTGAAGCTTTCTTT. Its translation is CASSVTGGTEAFF.

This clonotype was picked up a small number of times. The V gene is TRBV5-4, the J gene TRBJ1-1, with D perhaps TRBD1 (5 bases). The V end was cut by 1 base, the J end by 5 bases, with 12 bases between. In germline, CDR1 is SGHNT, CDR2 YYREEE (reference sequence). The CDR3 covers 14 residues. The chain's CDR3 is CASSLRGAYTEAFF. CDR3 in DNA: TGTGCCAGCAGCTTGAGAGGGGCATATACTGAAGCTTTCTTT.

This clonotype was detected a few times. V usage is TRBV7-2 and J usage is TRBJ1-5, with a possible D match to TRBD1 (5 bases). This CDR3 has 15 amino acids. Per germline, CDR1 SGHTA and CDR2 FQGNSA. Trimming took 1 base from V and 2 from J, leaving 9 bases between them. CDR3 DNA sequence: TGTGCCAGCAGCTTAGGGGGCCTCCGCAATCAGCCCCAGCATTTT. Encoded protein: CASSLGGLRNQPQHF.

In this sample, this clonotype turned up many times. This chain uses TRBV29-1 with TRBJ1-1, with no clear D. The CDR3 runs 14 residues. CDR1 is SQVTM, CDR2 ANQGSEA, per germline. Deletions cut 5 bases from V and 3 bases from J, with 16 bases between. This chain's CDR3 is CSVSADGEDTEAFF. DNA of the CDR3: TGCAGCGTTTCCGCGGACGGGGAGGACACTGAAGCTTTCTTT.

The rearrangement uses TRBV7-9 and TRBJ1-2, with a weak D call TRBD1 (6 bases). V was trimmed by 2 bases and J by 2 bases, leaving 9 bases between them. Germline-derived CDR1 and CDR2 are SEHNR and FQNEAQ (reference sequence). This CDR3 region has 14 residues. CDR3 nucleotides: TGTGCCAGCAGCTTACATGGACAGAACTATGGCTACACCTTC. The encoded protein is CASSLHGQNYGYTF.

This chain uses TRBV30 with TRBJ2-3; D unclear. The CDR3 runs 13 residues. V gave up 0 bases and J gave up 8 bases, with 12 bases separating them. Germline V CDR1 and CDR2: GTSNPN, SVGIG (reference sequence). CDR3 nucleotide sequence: TGTGCCTGGAGTGTTCCTCCGGTTTCTACGCAGTATTTT. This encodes CAWSVPPVSTQYF.

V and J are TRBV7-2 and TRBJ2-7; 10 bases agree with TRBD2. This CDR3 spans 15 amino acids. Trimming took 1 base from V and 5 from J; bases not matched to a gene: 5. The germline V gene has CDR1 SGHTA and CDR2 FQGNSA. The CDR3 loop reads CASSLGGTSAHEQYF. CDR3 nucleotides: TGTGCCAGCAGCTTAGGGGGGACTAGCGCCCACGAGCAGTACTTC.

As DNA, the CDR3 is TGCAGCGTTGTGAAGGACGGCCCCTATGGCTACACCTTC. Translation gives CSVVKDGPYGYTF. This chain uses TRBV29-1 with TRBJ1-2; D gene unclear. This CDR3 comprises 13 residues. Trimming pared 4 bases from V and 4 bases from J, leaving 13 bases between. CDR1 is SQVTM and CDR2 is ANQGSEA in the germline V gene.

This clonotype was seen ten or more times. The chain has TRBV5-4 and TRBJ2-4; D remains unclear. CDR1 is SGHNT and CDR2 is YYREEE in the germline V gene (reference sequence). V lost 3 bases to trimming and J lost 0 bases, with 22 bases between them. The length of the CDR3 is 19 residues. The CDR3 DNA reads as TGTGCCAGCAGCTCTTCCGTGCTACAGACTCCCTTAGCCAAAAACATTCAGTACTTC. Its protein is CASSSSVLQTPLAKNIQYF.

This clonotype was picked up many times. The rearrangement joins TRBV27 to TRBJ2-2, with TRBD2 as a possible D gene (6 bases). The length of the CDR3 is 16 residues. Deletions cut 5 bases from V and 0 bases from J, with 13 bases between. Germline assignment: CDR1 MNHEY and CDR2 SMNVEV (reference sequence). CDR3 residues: CASSPIAAPNTGELFF. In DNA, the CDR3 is TGTGCCAGCAGTCCGATAGCGGCACCGAACACCGGGGAGCTGTTTTTT.

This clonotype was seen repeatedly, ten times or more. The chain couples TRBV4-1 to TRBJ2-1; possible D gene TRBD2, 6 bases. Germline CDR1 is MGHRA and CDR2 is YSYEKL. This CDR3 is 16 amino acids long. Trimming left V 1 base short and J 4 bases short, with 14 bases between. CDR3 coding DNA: TGCGCCAGCAGCCAAGTGGGGGGTATTAGGTACAATGAGCAGTTCTTC. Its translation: CASSQVGGIRYNEQFF.